What follows is one TCR beta chain and its context. Its target is not known. A single base separates this from a much larger clone, so it may be a read error. Here the CDR3 omits its conserved ending phenylalanine or tryptophan, so a read error is the likely source. The entry originates in a study of T cells in Graves' hyperthyroidism and ophthalmopathy. Findings of the study overall: Blood also contained most expanded thyroid clonotypes above 0.001. In validation, the model predicted ophthalmopathy. These predictions came a median about 6.5 months before onset.

From RNA transcripts, TCR beta CDR3 regions were amplified. HTBI primers drove first-round RT-PCR of the TCR CDR3. TCRdb re-called the multiplex PCR reads through MiXCR, storing one row per CDR3 protein. The repertoire holds 400,000 to 450,000 distinct CDR3 sequences, with over 12% as singletons. Together with thyroid ultrasound, orbital computed tomography, serum thyroxine and TRAb, clinical symptoms were used for diagnoses. Fresh peripheral blood, about 10 ml of it, supplied the PBMCs. The sample was blood. The TCR originated in a man aged 18 to 30 with Graves' ophthalmopathy.

The CDR3: CATSDSGGKTEAFS. CDR3 bases: TGTGCCACCAGTGATTCGGGGGGTAAGACTGAAGCTTTCTCT. The chain recombines TRBV24-1 with TRBJ1-1, with a weak D call TRBD1 (5 bases). In germline, CDR1 is KGHDR, CDR2 SFDVKD. V lost 2 bases to trimming and J lost 5 bases, with 11 bases between them. The CDR3 is 14 amino acids.